These T cell receptor beta chains were read from a single sample in a study of cytomegalovirus exposure and HLA in healthy donors. TCRdb's copy holds only in-frame clones and misses some; the assay was immunoSEQ multiplex PCR. This table has around 160,000 clones, around 86% appearing once. Sequences were obtained from PBMCs. These receptors were taken from a human donor in good health. Both conserved end residues are part of each CDR3. Each record gives: J gene, V gene, CDR3 length, CDR3 protein.

j_call: TRBJ1-1
v_call: TRBV27
cdr3_length: 14
cdr3_aa: CASSLSSGGTEAFF

j_call: TRBJ2-7
v_call: TRBV6-6
cdr3_length: 14
cdr3_aa: CASSYRLTGNEQYF

j_call: TRBJ2-1
v_call: TRBV5-6
cdr3_length: 15
cdr3_aa: CASSIIAGGQLEQFF

j_call: TRBJ1-5
v_call: TRBV5-4
cdr3_length: 13
cdr3_aa: CASSLGSDQPQHF

j_call: TRBJ2-1
v_call: TRBV7-2
cdr3_length: 16
cdr3_aa: CASSDKENRAYNEQFF

j_call: TRBJ2-1
v_call: TRBV10-3
cdr3_length: 16
cdr3_aa: CAISESRGGVYNEQFF

j_call: TRBJ2-5
v_call: TRBV4-2
cdr3_length: 19
cdr3_aa: CASSRSQGLAGGLGETQYF

j_call: TRBJ2-3
v_call: TRBV2
cdr3_length: 16
cdr3_aa: CASRERGAILGDTQYF

j_call: TRBJ1-6
v_call: TRBV14
cdr3_length: 15
cdr3_aa: CASSPGQDYNSPLHF

j_call: TRBJ2-5
v_call: TRBV5-6
cdr3_length: 15
cdr3_aa: CASSRVAGWEKTQYF

j_call: TRBJ1-4
v_call: TRBV2
cdr3_length: 15
cdr3_aa: CASSEAGRGNEKLFF

j_call: TRBJ2-4
v_call: TRBV9
cdr3_length: 14
cdr3_aa: CASSVVPGENIQYF

j_call: TRBJ2-7
v_call: TRBV7-9
cdr3_length: 12
cdr3_aa: CASRQGMREQYF

j_call: TRBJ2-1
v_call: TRBV14
cdr3_length: 16
cdr3_aa: CASSLGLALSYNEQFF

j_call: TRBJ1-1
v_call: TRBV5-5
cdr3_length: 13
cdr3_aa: CASSARTVAEAFF

j_call: TRBJ1-3
v_call: TRBV7-9
cdr3_length: 14
cdr3_aa: CASTPPGAGNTIYF

j_call: TRBJ1-2
v_call: TRBV5-5
cdr3_length: 15
cdr3_aa: CASSPTGTGVSGYTF

j_call: TRBJ1-2
v_call: TRBV6-5
cdr3_length: 12
cdr3_aa: CASSPQGAVYTF

j_call: TRBJ1-2
v_call: TRBV6-1
cdr3_length: 15
cdr3_aa: CASSEIGQGAYGYTF

j_call: TRBJ2-6
v_call: TRBV14
cdr3_length: 20
cdr3_aa: CASSQTPRLAGGSGANVLTF

j_call: TRBJ1-2
v_call: TRBV4-1
cdr3_length: 16
cdr3_aa: CASSQRTGRREYGYTF

j_call: TRBJ1-4
v_call: TRBV5-1
cdr3_length: 15
cdr3_aa: CASSLAGTGNEKLFF

j_call: TRBJ1-2
v_call: TRBV9
cdr3_length: 10
cdr3_aa: CASSGEGYTF

j_call: TRBJ2-7
v_call: TRBV6-6
cdr3_length: 15
cdr3_aa: CASSRARQGVGEQYF

j_call: TRBJ2-5
v_call: TRBV29-1
cdr3_length: 14
cdr3_aa: CSVGLAGGRETQYF

j_call: TRBJ2-7
v_call: TRBV9
cdr3_length: 16
cdr3_aa: CASSVEAQGRTYEQYF

j_call: TRBJ1-5
v_call: TRBV6-5
cdr3_length: 13
cdr3_aa: CASSFRDNQPQHF

j_call: TRBJ1-2
v_call: TRBV9
cdr3_length: 12
cdr3_aa: CASSVGGYGYTF

j_call: TRBJ2-1
v_call: TRBV2
cdr3_length: 15
cdr3_aa: CASSYLAGAGVEQFF

j_call: TRBJ1-4
v_call: TRBV5-4
cdr3_length: 14
cdr3_aa: CASSAGTWNEKLFF

j_call: TRBJ2-7
v_call: TRBV9
cdr3_length: 14
cdr3_aa: CASSVGQFSYEQYF